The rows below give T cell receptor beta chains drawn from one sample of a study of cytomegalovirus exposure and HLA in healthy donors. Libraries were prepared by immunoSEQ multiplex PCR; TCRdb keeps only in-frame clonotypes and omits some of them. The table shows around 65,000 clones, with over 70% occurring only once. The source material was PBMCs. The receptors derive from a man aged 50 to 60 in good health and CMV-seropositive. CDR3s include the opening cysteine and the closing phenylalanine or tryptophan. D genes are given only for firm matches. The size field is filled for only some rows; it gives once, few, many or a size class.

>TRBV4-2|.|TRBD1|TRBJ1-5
TGTGCCAGCAGCCAAGATGGGGGACAGAATCAGCCCCAGCATTTT
CASSQDGGQNQPQHF
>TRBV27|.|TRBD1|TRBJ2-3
TGTGCCAGCAGTGAATTGACAGGGGGCATAGATACGCAGTATTTT
CASSELTGGIDTQYF
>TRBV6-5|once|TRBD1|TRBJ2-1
TGTGCCAGCATATCGGACAGGGACGAAAATGAGCAGTTCTTC
CASISDRDENEQFF
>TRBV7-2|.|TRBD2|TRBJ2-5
TGTGCCAGCAGCTTAAGAGTCGGGGCGGGGGGCCCCCAAGAGACCCAGTACTTC
CASSLRVGAGGPQETQYF
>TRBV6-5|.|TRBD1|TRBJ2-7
TGTGCCAGCAGTTACTCGACAGGGGCGTCCGAGCAGTACTTC
CASSYSTGASEQYF
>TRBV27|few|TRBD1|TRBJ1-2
TGTGCCAGCAGTAGAACAGGGGGCTACGGCTACACCTTC
CASSRTGGYGYTF
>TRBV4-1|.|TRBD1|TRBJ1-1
TGCGCCAGCAGCCTTCGACAGGGTTATGAAGCTTTCTTT
CASSLRQGYEAFF
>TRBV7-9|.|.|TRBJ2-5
TGTGCCAGCAGCGGTGACCCACTCGGGAGCCAAGAGACCCAGTACTTC
CASSGDPLGSQETQYF
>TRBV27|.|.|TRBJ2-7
TGTGCCAGCAGTTTAGACAGAGACATACGGGAGCAGTACTTC
CASSLDRDIREQYF
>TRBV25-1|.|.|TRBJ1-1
TGTGCCAGCAGTGCGACAGGTACCGAAGCTTTCTTT
CASSATGTEAFF
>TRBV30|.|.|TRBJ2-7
TGTGCCTGGATACGGCAGGGGTTGAAAGAGCAGTACTTC
CAWIRQGLKEQYF
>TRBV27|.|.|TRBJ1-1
TGTGCCAGCAGTCAAGGGGCAGGGGTATTGAGCACTGAAGCTTTCTTT
CASSQGAGVLSTEAFF
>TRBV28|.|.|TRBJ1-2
TGTGCCAGCATGTTATCGAGGCTTCGGGACTATGGCTACACCTTC
CASMLSRLRDYGYTF
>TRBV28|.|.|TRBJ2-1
TGTGCCAGCAGTTTGGCGCCTATAGACGGGTATTACAATGAGCCGTTCTTC
CASSLAPIDGYYNEPFF
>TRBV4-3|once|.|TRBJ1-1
TGCGCCAGCAGCCAAGATATGAGGATAGGAGCTTTCTTT
CASSQDMRIGAFF
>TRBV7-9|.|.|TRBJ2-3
TGTGCCAGCAGCATACTAGTCCTTGGCACAGATACGCAGTATTTT
CASSILVLGTDTQYF
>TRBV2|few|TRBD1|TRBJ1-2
TGTGCCAGCAGAGTGACAGGGGGCTGGAACTATGGCTACACCTTC
CASRVTGGWNYGYTF
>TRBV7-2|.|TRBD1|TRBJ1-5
TGTGCCAGCAGCTTTGGATCCGGGACAGGGGGCAATCAGCCCCAGCATTTT
CASSFGSGTGGNQPQHF
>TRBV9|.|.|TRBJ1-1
TGTGCCAGCAGCGTAGGCGGGAGGACTGAAGCTTTCTTT
CASSVGGRTEAFF
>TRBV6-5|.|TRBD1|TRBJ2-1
TGTGCCAGCAGTTCCCGAGACAGGGGACACAATGAGCAGTTCTTC
CASSSRDRGHNEQFF
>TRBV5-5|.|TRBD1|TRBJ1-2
TGTGCCAGCAGCTTGGGGGCAGGGGGCGGAGATGGCTACACCTTC
CASSLGAGGGDGYTF
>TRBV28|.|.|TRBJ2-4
TGTGCCAGCAGTTTTCGGCCAGGGCGGAAGCTAGCCAAAAACATTCAGTACTTC
CASSFRPGRKLAKNIQYF
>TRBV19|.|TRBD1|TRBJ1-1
TGTGCCAGTAGTCTCAGGCTAGGGGGCGCGTTTTCGGCTGAAGCTTTCTTT
CASSLRLGGAFSAEAFF
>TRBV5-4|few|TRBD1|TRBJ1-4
TGTGCCAGCAGCTTGGCGGGACAGGTGCAATCTAATGAAAAACTGTTTTTT
CASSLAGQVQSNEKLFF
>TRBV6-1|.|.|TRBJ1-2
TGTGCCAGCACCCAATCCGGAGGGTTTTACGGAGGCTACACCTTC
CASTQSGGFYGGYTF
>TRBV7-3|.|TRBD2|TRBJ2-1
TGTGCCAGCAGCTTGACAAGTCCGCTAGCGGGGGGGAGTGAGCAGTTCTTC
CASSLTSPLAGGSEQFF
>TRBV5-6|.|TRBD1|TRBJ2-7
TGTGCCAGCAGCCCATTTGACAGGGTTTTAAAGCAGTACTTC
CASSPFDRVLKQYF
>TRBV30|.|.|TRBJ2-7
TGTGCCTGGAGTTCCGGCCGCAGGGGTGGGGGCGAGCAGTACTTC
CAWSSGRRGGGEQYF
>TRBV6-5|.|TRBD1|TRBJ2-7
TGTGCCAGCAATTTACAGGGGTTTGGGGACGAGCAGTACTTC
CASNLQGFGDEQYF
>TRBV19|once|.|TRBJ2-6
TGTGCCAGTAGTTTGGGCCGGGGGTCCAACGTCCTGACTTTC
CASSLGRGSNVLTF
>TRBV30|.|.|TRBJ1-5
TGTGCCTGGAGCCCCGGAGGGGCAGCGAGTCAGCCCCAGCATTTT
CAWSPGGAASQPQHF
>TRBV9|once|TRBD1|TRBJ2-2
TGTGCCAGCAGCAGGGGGCCTAGCACCGGGGAGCTGTTTTTT
CASSRGPSTGELFF
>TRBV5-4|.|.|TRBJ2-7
TGTGCCAGCAGCTCGGGACTTCTTCTCGAGCAGTACTTC
CASSSGLLLEQYF
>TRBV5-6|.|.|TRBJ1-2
TGTGCCAGCAGCCCTGCCCGGGAGCTTATCCCCTATGGCTACACCTTC
CASSPARELIPYGYTF
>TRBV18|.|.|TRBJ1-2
TGTGCCAGCTCACCGCCGACTGAGTCCTATGGCTACACCTTC
CASSPPTESYGYTF
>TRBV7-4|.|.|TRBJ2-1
TGTGCCAGCAGCCCCGGTGGCGGTGGAAAGTTCTTC
CASSPGGGGKFF
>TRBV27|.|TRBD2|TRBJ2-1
TGTGCCAGCAGTTTAAACGGGAGGGCCTATGAGCAGTTCTTC
CASSLNGRAYEQFF
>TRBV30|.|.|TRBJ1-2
TGTGCCTGGAGTGTACTCAGGGGACGGGTGGCGGGCTACACCTTC
CAWSVLRGRVAGYTF
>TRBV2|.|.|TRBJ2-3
TGTGCCAGCAGGCAGGACAGAGACATTACAGATACGCAGTATTTT
CASRQDRDITDTQYF
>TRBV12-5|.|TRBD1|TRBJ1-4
TGTGCTAGTGGTTCGGGACAGGCCCTAAATGAAAAACTGTTTTTT
CASGSGQALNEKLFF
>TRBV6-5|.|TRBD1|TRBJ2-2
TGTGCCAGCAGCAGACAGGGGACGGCCGGGGAGCTGTTTTTT
CASSRQGTAGELFF
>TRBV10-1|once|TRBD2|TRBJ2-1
TGCGCCAGCAGTGAGTATCGGCGGGAGAGATACAATGAGCAGTTCTTC
CASSEYRRERYNEQFF